This T cell receptor (beta chain) is from a study of identical twins. Germline lookup yields CDR1 SQVTM and CDR2 ANQGSEA. The CDR3 has 15 amino acids. V shed 5 bases and J shed 5 bases, with 21 bases lying between them. In its sample, this clonotype was seen many times. MiXCR was run by TCRdb on the 5' RACE reads, yielding one entry per CDR3 protein. This sample yields fewer than 500,000 distinct CDR3 sequences, of which roughly an eighth are seen a single time; approximately 0.9% belongs to the top ten. In addition, the sample was reused for a study of yellow fever vaccine responses in identical twins. That report adds: Reportedly, the T cell response mounted by twins to vaccine seemed partly convergent, partly personalized.

The chain uses TRBV29-1 and TRBJ1-1; no clear D gene. Source material: CD4+ T cells sorted from blood. This TCR was recovered from a woman younger than 35 in good health. DNA of the CDR3: TGCAGCGTTCTAACTTCAGGATTTGTTACGACTGAAGCTTTCTTT. Residues: CSVLTSGFVTTEAFF.